This TCR beta chain was sequenced in a study of cytomegalovirus exposure and HLA in healthy donors (dated by TCRdb to 2017 to 2019). Background for the entire study: In an earlier analysis of some 550 of the donors, 276 Gb of sequence data and roughly 100 million unique TCR beta sequences from 150 million to 200 million T cells were reported. Roughly 300 gigabases of sequencing data and tens of millions of unique TCR sequences were included in an early release covering around 650 HLA-typed donors. Of the roughly 400 genotyped donors, 65% to 90% were placed in the genetic ancestry cluster associated with self-reported Caucasian donors. The study was designed to test whether signatures of past pathogen exposure could be identified by cataloging public T cell receptors. The study profiled the T cell repertoires of around 700 subjects by immunosequencing and related them to cytomegalovirus serostatus. A separate validation cohort of 90 to 150 different subjects was used in addition to the roughly 640-subject first cohort. The study combined high-throughput TCR immunosequencing, statistical association of individual TCRs with disease status, and machine learning to predict cytomegalovirus infection status. In a later analysis, previously published TCR beta repertoires from 666 donors were re-analyzed and high-resolution HLA genotyping was added so that TCR occurrence patterns could be studied. Rather than using new phenotypic data, the later analysis identified candidate immune exposures from TCR beta sequences and from how often those sequences occurred across donors. An earlier analysis of around 580 of the donors used high-throughput TCR beta sequencing to judge whether each TCR beta V gene segment behaved as functional or pseudogenic. Donor age, sex, ethnicity and CMV serostatus were compiled alongside the repertoire data. Genome-wide SNP genotypes for about 65% of the 666 donors were used in a later genetic analysis, which treated that subset as a discovery cohort. Every repertoire in the discovery cohort had been generated on one and the same sequencing platform. HLA typing covered class I and class II loci at four-digit resolution. Typing coverage differed by locus: A, B, C, DRB1 and DQB1 were typed in roughly 629-640 donors, DQA1 in about 560, DPA1 in some 570, and DPB1 in about 450. Roughly 5 DR-DQ haplotypes were handled as single units for association and clustering because linkage in the cohort was strong. Across about 370 genotyped donors of the cohort, an average of approximately 240,000 unique TCR beta nucleotide sequences per donor were sequenced, and roughly 17% of those sequences were non-productive. General study outcomes and caveats: V-gene and J-gene trimming of TCR beta chains was associated with a missense DCLRE1C variant in a later genetic analysis, and the association was replicated in an independent cohort. Most TCR sequences were observed very rarely across donors, whereas some public TCRs were present in many individuals. Because counts were too low, more than 15 rarely observed V segments, including chromosome 9 orphons, were excluded from the earlier analysis of 587 of the donors. At a false discovery rate of 0.05, a later analysis linked 16,951 TCR beta sequences to specific HLA alleles. According to a later analysis, TCR association rates differed among HLA loci, with DRB1 alleles showing the most associated TCRs and HLA-C alleles showing the fewest. In this cohort, only TCR beta chains were sequenced, and detectable features were limited by the absence of alpha or paired-chain data. Compared with equally common non-associated chains, HLA-associated TCR beta chains in a later analysis were more clonally expanded and had lower generation probabilities. Sequencing depth was assumed to be roughly uniform across donors in the presence/absence analyses, though that assumption may not hold. In a later genetic analysis, fewer N-insertions in productive TCRs were reported among donors in an Asian-associated ancestry cluster than the roughly 640-donor mean. Assigning TCR associations to individual alleles was difficult when HLA alleles, especially DR and DQ, strongly co-occurred. The classifier was reported to diagnose cytomegalovirus status with high specificity and sensitivity in both the original cohort and the validation cohort. Several of the top co-occurrence clusters appeared to be linked to parvovirus B19, influenza, CMV and Epstein-Barr virus, according to a later analysis. According to the authors, the approach could potentially be generalized to other disease states and immunological phenotypes. A further reported finding was that TCR beta sequences accurately predicted the HLA-A and HLA-B alleles for most subjects in the first cohort. An earlier analysis of 587 of the donors showed that most TCR beta V segments appeared in productive rearrangements either about 87% or about 30% of the time, which broadly matched IMGT annotations. Most CMV-associated TCR beta chains appeared to be HLA-restricted in a later analysis, and the HLA associations seemed to be driven largely by CMV exposure. CMV serostatus was the only immune exposure information available for the cohort. A total of fewer than 200 TCR beta chains were listed by the study as associated with cytomegalovirus. The 87-base-pair reads could not distinguish some IMGT-functional V segments, including TRBV6-2 and TRBV6-3, so those segments were excluded. Three of the identified cytomegalovirus-associated TCR beta chains were confirmed in vitro to be specific for cytomegalovirus antigens. A cluster of highly shared sequence variants was judged likely to represent a technical artifact of the sequencing pipeline. Because HLA typing was unavailable for some donors at each locus, only the typed subset was used in association tests. Correlated functional status among segregating V segments might be attributable to linkage disequilibrium, but an unknown experimental factor could not be ruled out.

The CDR3 holds 13 amino acids from the cysteine to the phenylalanine. Left in the record is the CDR3 DNA by itself, 39 bases read in frame from the first base. Sequences SGHDT (CDR1) and YYEEEE (CDR2) are obtained from the germline V gene. The V and J ends are trimmed by 0 bases and 9 bases, leaving 10 bases between them. This clone was detected only a few times. What antigen it recognizes has not been identified. The sample holds no much larger clone one base away, and base qualities are not on file. Libraries were prepared through the immunoSEQ multiplex PCR assay. For the multiplex PCR, a mixture combining 60 forward primers for TCR Vbeta segments and 13 reverse primers for TCR Jbeta segments was used. The CDR3 region of rearranged TCR beta genes was amplified from genomic DNA with a multiplex PCR assay. On the Illumina HiSeq System, the amplified TCR beta libraries were sequenced as 87-base-pair reads. Per the source publication's procedure: Across the 640 or so repertoires, a later analysis counted some 81 million unique TCR beta chains, 9.5 million to 12 million of which were shared by at least two donors. A nearest-neighbor algorithm error-corrected the raw reads and collapsed the reads into unique sequences, merging closely related sequences to remove PCR and sequencing errors. CDR3 sequences were aligned to IMGT reference sequences to assign V, D and J gene segments. For a sequence to be retained, a match of at least six nucleotides was required to both a V gene segment and a J gene segment. Rearrangements were called productive when the CDR3 lacked stop codons and stayed in frame with V and J; all others were non-productive. Following IMGT convention, CDR3 was defined as the stretch from the second conserved V-encoded cysteine up to the conserved J-encoded phenylalanine. In an earlier analysis of just under 600 of the donors, sequences lacking an unambiguous match to a single V gene segment were excluded. An earlier analysis of 550 to 650 of the donors classified V segments as functional when productive rearrangements were above 56.7% and as segregating when the standard deviation between donors was above 5%. A statistical classification framework was built for diagnosing cytomegalovirus status from the catalog of TCR beta chain sequences. In a later analysis, TCR nucleotide sequences were compared against IMGT/GENE-DB human TR gene sequences so that V and J genes could be assigned. In a later analysis, CDR3 sequences and most-parsimonious VDJ recombination scenarios were assigned using the TCRdist pipeline. In a later analysis, each TCR beta chain was defined by its CDR3 amino acid sequence together with its V-gene family, and reads lacking a unique V-gene family were excluded. A later analysis removed 600 or so highly shared, low-generation-probability nucleotide sequences to deal with suspected cross-contamination and a sequencing artifact. In a later analysis, a clonal expansion index for each public chain was calculated from normalized within-repertoire ranks of inferred template counts. A later analysis computed generation probabilities with a VDJ recombination model fitted to out-of-frame rearrangements, and checked the results against IGoR. In a later analysis, hypergeometric tests were used to score TCR-TCR, TCR-HLA and TCR-CMV co-occurrence, with a repertoire-size bias correction applied to TCR pairs. In a later analysis, false discovery rates were estimated by permuting HLA or CMV assignments 20 times. In a later analysis, co-occurring TCRs were grouped using DBSCAN, and TCRdist sequence similarity was added for clustering within HLA-allele-positive subsets. Repertoires with fewer than 30,000 or more than 120,000 public chains were left out of co-occurrence clustering, as were five repertoires with anomalous nucleotide sharing. Drawn from immuneACCESS, this table holds only the in-frame rearrangements with V and J called that TCRdb kept. Clones are partly lost; checked studies trace under half to an unresolved V gene and leave the rest unexplained. V and J calls and clone size are copied from that table; D and trimming were computed from the DNA. The sample includes about 160,000 clones, with over 70% observed a single time. The ten largest make up 2.5% to 3% of the sample.

In total, approximately 610 healthy bone marrow donors made up the cohort. At the time of sampling, all cohort members were nominally healthy, though unrecorded immune exposures were likely present. The donor tested CMV seropositive, placing the donor among the 250 to 350 seropositive members of the cohort. Each donor provided a peripheral blood sample, and peripheral blood mononuclear cells were used for TCR beta sequencing. The Qiagen DNeasy Blood Extraction Kit was used to extract genomic DNA from the blood cell samples. Source material: PBMCs. The TCR sequence derives from a woman aged 50 to 60 in good health and CMV-seropositive. The rearranged segments are TRBV5-6 and TRBJ2-1; the best D guess is TRBD2, with 6 bases matching. The nucleotides read TGTGCCAGCAGCTTGGAGGGAGCGGGTGAGCAGTTCTTC. The encoded protein is CASSLEGAGEQFF.